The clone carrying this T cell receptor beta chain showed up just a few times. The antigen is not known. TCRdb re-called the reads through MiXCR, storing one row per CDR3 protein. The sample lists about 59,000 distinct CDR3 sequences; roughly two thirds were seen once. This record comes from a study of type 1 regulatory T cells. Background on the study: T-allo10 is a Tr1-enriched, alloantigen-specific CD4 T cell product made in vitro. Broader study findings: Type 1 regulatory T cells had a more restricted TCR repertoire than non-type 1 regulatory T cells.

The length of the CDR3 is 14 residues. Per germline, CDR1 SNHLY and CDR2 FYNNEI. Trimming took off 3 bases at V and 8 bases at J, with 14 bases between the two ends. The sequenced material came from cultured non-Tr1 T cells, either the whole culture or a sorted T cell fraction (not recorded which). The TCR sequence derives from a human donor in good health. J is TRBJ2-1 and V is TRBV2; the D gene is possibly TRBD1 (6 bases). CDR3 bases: TGTGCCAGCAGTGATGGCTATGAGGGGGATGAGCAGTTCTTC. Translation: CASSDGYEGDEQFF.